The 21 T cell receptor beta chains given below trace back to one sample, sequenced in a study of T cells in Graves' hyperthyroidism and ophthalmopathy. The TCR beta CDR3 regions underwent amplification using RNA transcripts as the source. A first-round RT-PCR of the TCR CDR3 used the HTBI primer set. TCRdb independently ran MiXCR on the multiplex PCR reads; one entry per CDR3 protein. This table holds 500,000 to 600,000 distinct CDR3 sequences, approximately 44% found once. The sample taken for sequencing was peripheral blood or thyroid tissue (not recorded which). These TCRs come from a young woman with Graves' hyperthyroidism.

For this clonotype: At one boundary the junction diverges from the germline segment, which might be a read error. V usage is TRBV11-2 and J usage is TRBJ2-7, with 12 bases lining up with TRBD2. Looked up from germline, CDR1 is SGHAT and CDR2 is FQNNGV. The CDR3 sequence is 15 residues long. This chain's CDR3 is CVSSWTSGNPYEQYF. CDR3 DNA: TGTGTCAGCAGCTGGACTAGCGGGAATCCCTACGAGCAGTACTTC. The full variable domain, rest sourced from reference TRBV11-2 and TRBJ2-7, is EAGVAQSPRYKIIEKRQSVAFWCNPISGHATLYWYQQILGQGPKLLIQFQNNGVVDDSQLPKDRFSAERLKGVDSTLKIQPAKLEDSAVYLCVSSWTSGNPYEQYFGPGTRLTVT.

In the case of this clonotype: The CDR3 carries no conserved terminal phenylalanine or tryptophan, so it likely arises from a read error. The rearrangement uses TRBV7-9 and TRBJ1-2; D is possibly TRBD1 (6 bases). Trimming stripped 8 bases from V and 7 bases from J, with 23 bases between. The CDR3 length is 15 residues. Germline-derived CDR1 and CDR2 are SEHNR and FQNEAQ (reference sequence). The CDR3 spells CASASEVQGWSGYTL. DNA of the CDR3: TGTGCCAGCGCCTCGGAAGTACAGGGATGGAGTGGCTACACCCTC.

This clonotype was counted many times. V is TRBV20-1 and J is TRBJ2-6; no reliable D call. CDR1 and CDR2 (germline): DFQATT, SNEGSKA (reference sequence). The CDR3 is made up of 16 amino acids. V was clipped by 6 bases and J by 0 bases, with 15 bases between them. CDR3 region: CSAPEVGTSGANVLTF. For the CDR3, the DNA is TGCAGTGCCCCTGAGGTGGGCACCTCTGGGGCCAACGTCCTGACTTTC.

This clonotype was counted once. This sequence joins TRBV20-1 and TRBJ1-5; a possible D gene is TRBD1 (5 bases). The CDR3 has 12 residues. Trimming took off 6 bases at V and 7 bases at J, with 13 bases between the two ends. Germline CDR1 is DFQATT and CDR2 is SNEGSKA (reference sequence). The CDR3 protein is CSASSRGQPQHF. CDR3 nucleotides: TGCAGTGCCAGCTCAAGGGGACAGCCCCAGCATTTT.

The genes are TRBV20-1 and TRBJ1-1, with D tentatively TRBD1 (5 bases). The V gene lost 4 bases and the J gene lost 11 bases, with 20 bases spanning the gap. CDR3 length equals 13 residues. Per germline, CDR1 DFQATT and CDR2 SNEGSKA (reference sequence). The CDR3: CSAKVLGGLWAFF. The CDR3 DNA reads as TGCAGTGCTAAGGTGTTGGGGGGACTGTGGGCTTTCTTT.

The sample holds a few counts of this clonotype. V is TRBV27 and J is TRBJ1-5; D remains unclear. This CDR3 is 14 amino acids long. The V end was cut by 8 bases, the J end by 3 bases, with 14 bases between. Germline assignment: CDR1 MNHEY and CDR2 SMNVEV (reference sequence). The CDR3 is CASSLTVNNQPQHF. CDR3 sequence (DNA): TGTGCCAGCTCCCTCACCGTAAACAATCAGCCCCAGCATTTT.

Ten or more counts support this clonotype. The genes are TRBV4-1 and TRBJ2-2; the D gene is possibly TRBD2 (6 bases). V lost 3 bases to trimming and J lost 2 bases, with 13 bases between them. The CDR3 is 16 amino acids. Germline CDR1 reads MGHRA; CDR2 reads YSYEKL. The CDR3 spells CASSHPGRRNTGELFF. The CDR3 DNA reads TGCGCCAGCAGCCACCCTGGGAGGCGTAACACCGGGGAGCTGTTTTTT.

CDR3 DNA: TGTGCCATCACCGAAGGGACAGGGGACACTGAAGCTTTCTTT. Protein sequence: CAITEGTGDTEAFF. This sequence joins TRBV10-3 and TRBJ1-1; 10 nucleotides line up with TRBD1. With 7 bases clipped from V and 3 bases from J, the junction kept 5 bases outside the gene matches. The germline V gene has CDR1 ENHRY and CDR2 SYGVKD. The CDR3 has 14 residues.

Here the CDR3 DNA reads TGTGCCAGCAGCTTAGGACCCAGGGGGGAGCAGTACTTC. Translating it yields CASSLGPRGEQYF. The chain uses TRBV13 and TRBJ2-7; TRBD1 agrees at 7 bases. J lost 7 bases, V lost 0 bases, and 3 bases had no gene match. The germline V gene encodes CDR1 PRHDT and CDR2 FYEKMQ (reference sequence). The CDR3 loop spans 13 amino acids.

The chain has TRBV2 and TRBJ2-1; 7 nucleotides agree with TRBD2. The germline CDR1 and CDR2 sequences are SNHLY and FYNNEI. This CDR3 region has 18 residues. V gave up 4 bases and J gave up 0 bases; unmatched junction bases: 12. CDR3 DNA sequence: TGTGCCAGCAGTGTTAATAGCGGGTCATCCCCCTCCTACAATGAGCAGTTCTTC. Translation gives CASSVNSGSSPSYNEQFF.

This clonotype was counted many times. The J gene is TRBJ1-1, the V gene TRBV4-3, with D hard to call. The V gene lost 0 bases and the J gene lost 0 bases, with 14 bases spanning the gap. This CDR3 comprises 17 residues. The germline gives CDR1 LGHNA, CDR2 YSLEER. The CDR3 sequence: CASSQDRFFGVNTEAFF. In nucleotides, the CDR3 is TGCGCCAGCAGCCAAGATCGATTCTTTGGGGTGAACACTGAAGCTTTCTTT.

The rearrangement uses TRBV5-1 and TRBJ1-2, with TRBD1 identical over 8 bases. Germline V CDR1 and CDR2: SGHRS, YFSETQ. V trimming: 4 bases; J trimming: 4 bases; junction bases outside the gene matches: 6. The CDR3 length is 14 residues. The CDR3 protein is CASSQGDRIYGYTF. The CDR3 nucleotides are TGCGCCAGCAGCCAAGGGGACAGGATCTATGGCTACACCTTC.

This clonotype showed up many times. The DNA of the CDR3 is TGTGCCAGCAGCACGCTCCGCGGGACAGGGGGCAGGGGCTACACCTTC. Protein: CASSTLRGTGGRGYTF. The chain carries TRBV7-8 and TRBJ1-2; 12 bases map to TRBD1. The germline V gene has CDR1 SGHVS and CDR2 FQNEAQ. The CDR3 is made up of 16 amino acids. The V and J ends lost 5 bases and 8 bases, in that order; junction bases with no gene match: 12. The entire variable domain, with the rest obtained from reference TRBV7-8 and TRBJ1-2, is as follows: GAGVSQSPRYKVAKRGQDVALRCDPISGHVSLFWYQQALGQGPEFLTYFQNEAQLDKSGLPSDRFFAERPEGSVSTLKIQRTQQEDSAVYLCASSTLRGTGGRGYTFGSGTRLTVV.

The chain is built from TRBV12-5 and TRBJ2-6; 8 nucleotides agree with TRBD1. CDR1 is LGHNT and CDR2 is FRNRAP in the germline V gene. V lost 6 bases to trimming and J lost 2 bases; unmatched junction nucleotides: 9. This CDR3 comprises 17 residues. The CDR3 spells CASGSRRGLPGANVLTF. The CDR3 DNA follows: TGTGCTAGTGGGTCCCGCAGGGGGCTGCCTGGGGCCAACGTCCTGACTTTC.

The V and J genes are TRBV7-3 and TRBJ2-7; tentatively, D is TRBD2 (5 bases). The germline V and J ends were trimmed by 0 bases and 5 bases, with 14 bases remaining between them. CDR1 and CDR2 (germline): SGHTA, FQGTGA. CDR3 length equals 15 residues. CDR3 loop: CASSLTPLAVDEQYF. Here the CDR3 DNA reads TGTGCCAGCAGCTTAACCCCCCTAGCTGTCGACGAGCAGTACTTC. The whole variable domain, remainder taken from reference TRBV7-3 and TRBJ2-7, is GAGVSQTPSNKVTEKGKYVELRCDPISGHTALYWYRQSLGQGPEFLIYFQGTGAADDSGLPNDRFFAVRPEGSVSTLKIQRTERGDSAVYLCASSLTPLAVDEQYFGPGTRLTVT.

This clonotype was detected many times. The chain joins TRBV7-8 to TRBJ2-5; D may correspond to TRBD1 or TRBD2 (5 bases each). Germline assignment: CDR1 SGHVS and CDR2 FQNEAQ. V was pared by 4 bases and J by 1 base, with 10 bases between. The CDR3 is 14 amino acids. The CDR3 bases are TGTGCCAGCAGCTCATCCGGGACCCAAGAGACCCAGTACTTC. Its protein product is CASSSSGTQETQYF.

This clonotype showed up just a few times. This chain connects TRBV2 to TRBJ1-6; 8 bases fit TRBD1. With V trimmed by 8 bases and J by 10 bases, 10 bases remained unmatched. The CDR3 consists of 14 residues. From germline, CDR1 is SNHLY and CDR2 FYNNEI. The CDR3 is CASRRPTGASPLHF. CDR3 DNA: TGTGCCAGCCGGCGCCCGACAGGGGCCTCACCCCTCCACTTT.

The chain joins TRBV12-3 or TRBV12-4 to TRBJ1-2; unclear D gene. The V and J ends lost 2 bases and 7 bases respectively, with 14 bases between them. This CDR3 comprises 14 residues. The CDR3 DNA is TGTGCCAGCAGTTTACCTAGATGGGAGGGTGGCTACACCTTC. This encodes CASSLPRWEGGYTF.

This clonotype was counted at least ten times. V is TRBV7-9 and J is TRBJ2-7; D gene unclear. The germline V gene has CDR1 SEHNR and CDR2 FQNEAQ (reference sequence). V was clipped by 6 bases and J by 1 base, with 10 bases between them. The CDR3 extends over 13 amino acids. The CDR3 DNA sequence: TGTGCCAGCAGTTCGAAGGGATCCTACGAGCAGTACTTC. This gives the protein CASSSKGSYEQYF.

This clonotype was counted at least ten times. J is TRBJ1-2 and V is TRBV30; the D is unclear. Trimming left V 0 bases short and J 13 bases short, with 15 bases between. This CDR3 region has 12 residues. Germline CDR1 and CDR2: GTSNPN and SVGIG (reference sequence). Here the CDR3 DNA reads TGTGCCTGGAGTGTACTTCCTGACGTAGCCACCTTC. Translation gives CAWSVLPDVATF.

This clonotype was counted ten times or more. The V and J genes are TRBV29-1 and TRBJ1-2, with no clear D. Trimming shortened V by 3 bases and J by 4 bases, and 6 bases separated the two germline ends. The length of the CDR3 is 11 residues. Germline V gene sequence: CDR1 SQVTM, CDR2 ANQGSEA. The CDR3 DNA follows: TGCAGCGTTGAGCCCTCCTATGGCTACACCTTC. Protein sequence: CSVEPSYGYTF.